Sequencing of this T cell receptor beta chain was carried out in a study of type 1 and type 2 diabetes patients. Whole-study results and caveats: Some T1D-only expanded clones might appear in more T2D or control samples. V and J gene usage correlated at around 0.97 between type 2 diabetes and control samples.

The CDR3 sequence is 14 residues long. CDR1 is SGHAT, CDR2 FQNNGV, per germline. The V gene lost 3 bases and the J gene lost 5 bases, with 13 bases spanning the gap. No donor had another autoimmune disease or recent infection within four weeks. Genomic DNA was the PCR template. A primer set of 30 forward and 13 reverse primers amplified the CDR3. TCRdb used MiXCR to reprocess the multiplex PCR reads, holding one entry per CDR3 protein. The sample has fewer than 350,000 distinct CDR3 sequences, roughly 50% seen once. This clonotype was seen a few times. The antigen is undetermined. The sequencing input was peripheral blood mononuclear cells (PBMCs). The chain uses TRBV11-2 and TRBJ2-5, with D perhaps given as TRBD1 or TRBD2 (7 bases each). This receptor was obtained from a young man with type 2 diabetes. Written as DNA, the CDR3 is TGTGCCAGCAGCTTGACAGGGAGGGTCGAGACCCAGTACTTC. This gives the protein CASSLTGRVETQYF.